One and the same sample provided the 13 T cell receptor beta chains below, sequenced in a study of graft-versus-host responses after intestinal transplantation (dated by TCRdb to the early 2020s). Dithiothreitol, EDTA incubations and collagenase D digestion were used to isolate intraepithelial and lamina propria lymphocytes from graft specimens. Libraries were made using the immunoSEQ multiplex PCR assay. TCRdb's version of the immuneACCESS table is confined to in-frame rearrangements and falls short of the full clone set. An unresolved V gene accounts for under half of the shortfall where checked; the remainder is of unknown origin. This sample holds some 8,700 clones; around two thirds were observed only once. Together, the top ten hold more than 30% of the sample. The sequenced sample was ileum tissue, obtained 494 days after intestinal transplant. These TCRs come from a human patient who received an intestinal transplant, so some T cells may come from the graft donor.

V and J are TRBV28 and TRBJ2-7; D perhaps matches TRBD2 (6 bases). This CDR3 is built from 14 residues. Germline V gives CDR1 MDHEN, CDR2 SYDVKM. V lost 6 bases and J lost 3, with 15 bases in between. CDR3 protein: CASRSPGLNYEQYF. In DNA, the CDR3 is TGTGCCAGCAGGTCCCCGGGACTCAACTACGAGCAGTACTTC.

This chain joins TRBV5-1 and TRBJ1-1, with a weak D call TRBD1 (5 bases). The length of the CDR3 is 15 residues. Germline-derived CDR1 and CDR2 are SGHRS and YFSETQ. V shed 1 base and J shed 3 bases, with 13 bases lying between them. CDR3 nucleotides: TGCGCCAGCAGCTTGAACCTGCTGGGGGACACTGAAGCTTTCTTT. The encoded protein is CASSLNLLGDTEAFF.

V and J are TRBV29-1 and TRBJ1-2; 7 bases align to TRBD1. Germline V CDR1 and CDR2: SQVTM, ANQGSEA. Trimming at V came to 7 bases and at J to 3 bases, leaving 11 bases not matched to a gene. The CDR3 consists of 14 residues. CDR3 DNA: TGCAGCGCCGAGGGGCCAGGGGGTGACTATGGCTACACCTTC. As protein: CSAEGPGGDYGYTF.

This clone is medium-sized. The chain carries TRBV13 and TRBJ1-1, with D perhaps matching TRBD1 (5 bases). V lost 6 bases to trimming and J lost 3 bases, with 11 bases between them. The length of the CDR3 is 13 residues. Germline assignment: CDR1 PRHDT and CDR2 FYEKMQ (reference sequence). The CDR3, as DNA: TGTGCCAGCAGTTGGGACGCCGACACTGAAGCTTTCTTT. Protein product: CASSWDADTEAFF.

The chain carries TRBV10-3 and TRBJ2-1, with a tentative D call TRBD1 (5 bases). Per germline, CDR1 ENHRY and CDR2 SYGVKD. The V and J ends lost 1 base and 3 bases respectively, with 13 bases between them. The CDR3 extends over 16 amino acids. The CDR3, as DNA: TGTGCCATCAGTGAGTTAAGACAGTTCCTCTACAATGAGCAGTTCTTC. Protein sequence: CAISELRQFLYNEQFF.

The chain links TRBV5-4 to TRBJ2-2; no definite D call. The V gene's germline CDR1 is SGHNT and CDR2 YYREEE (reference sequence). The CDR3 sequence is 16 residues long. Trimming took off 2 bases at V and 2 bases at J, with 13 bases between the two ends. DNA for the CDR3: TGTGCCAGCAGCTTACGCACCGCCGATAACACCGGGGAGCTGTTTTTT. Translating gives CASSLRTADNTGELFF.

Within the sample, this clone is medium-sized. V usage is TRBV27 and J usage is TRBJ1-5, with D perhaps TRBD1 (5 bases). CDR3 length equals 19 residues. Germline CDR1 MNHEY, CDR2 SMNVEV (reference sequence). The V gene lost 5 bases and the J gene lost 4 bases, with 27 bases spanning the gap. The CDR3 DNA sequence: TGTGCCAGCAGTCCCCGAGATGGGGGAGGGTGGGGCCTAAATCAGCCCCAGCATTTT. Protein sequence: CASSPRDGGGWGLNQPQHF.

The chain combines TRBV7-2 with TRBJ2-1; 12 positions agree with TRBD2. Germline trimming cut 5 bases from V and 14 bases from J; bases unmatched to any gene: 10. CDR3 length: 14 amino acids. The germline V gene has CDR1 SGHTA and CDR2 FQGNSA. The CDR3 region is CASSRRTSGVVEFF. For the CDR3, the DNA is TGTGCCAGCAGCCGGAGGACTAGCGGGGTGGTCGAGTTCTTC. Looking up the rest from reference TRBV7-2 and TRBJ2-1 gives the full variable domain: GAGVSQSPSNKVTEKGKDVELRCDPISGHTALYWYRQSLGQGLEFLIYFQGNSAPDKSGLPSDRFSAERTGGSVSTLTIQRTQQEDSAVYLCASSRRTSGVVEFFGPGTRLTVL.

The chain links TRBV18 to TRBJ1-1; possible D gene TRBD1, 6 bases. CDR1 and CDR2 from the germline V gene are KGHSH and LQKENI. The CDR3 is 14 amino acids. V was cut by 2 bases and J by 1 base, with 8 bases left in between. The CDR3 reads CASSPKQGNTEAFF. As DNA, the CDR3 is TGTGCCAGCTCACCAAAACAGGGGAACACTGAAGCTTTCTTT.

This chain links TRBV27 with TRBJ2-5; D ambiguous. The CDR3 contains 12 residues. Germline V gene data show CDR1 as MNHEY and CDR2 as SMNVEV (reference sequence). V gave up 6 bases and J gave up 4 bases, with 9 bases separating them. The CDR3 region is CASRSPIETQYF. The DNA of the CDR3 is TGTGCCAGCAGGTCACCCATAGAGACCCAGTACTTC.

This clone was seen just once. V gene TRBV6-5 combines with J gene TRBJ1-5; D call uncertain. Deletions cut 5 bases from V and 4 bases from J, with 9 bases between. CDR1 and CDR2 (germline): MNHEY, SVGAGI. CDR3 length equals 13 residues. The CDR3 DNA follows: TGTGCCAGCAGTCCCAGAGGGAATCAGCCCCAGCATTTT. This sequence encodes CASSPRGNQPQHF.

V usage is TRBV19 and J usage is TRBJ2-7, with TRBD2 matching 7 bases. Germline V gives CDR1 LNHDA, CDR2 SQIVND (reference sequence). This CDR3 region has 15 residues. J gave up 2 bases and V 10 bases, and 14 bases lay outside the gene matches. The CDR3 reads CATTVGLGGTYEQYF. As DNA, the CDR3 is TGTGCCACCACAGTGGGATTGGGGGGGACCTACGAGCAGTACTTC.

This clone was detected a few times. The chain has TRBV5-1 and TRBJ1-4; D remains ambiguous. In germline, CDR1 is SGHRS, CDR2 YFSETQ. The CDR3 spans 16 residues. The V end was cut by 0 bases, the J end by 6 bases, with 15 bases between. The CDR3 DNA is TGCGCCAGCAGCTTGGGGCAGATCTTTGTCGATGAAAAACTGTTTTTT. Translation: CASSLGQIFVDEKLFF.